Following are 8 T cell receptor beta chains from one sample sequenced in a study of vaccination and CD4 T cells after COVID-19. No antigen is known for these receptors. Oncomine TCR Beta short-read sequencing was applied to DNA from cultured CD4+ T cells. TCRdb re-called the PCR reads through MiXCR, storing one row per CDR3 protein. This table has 13,000 or so distinct CDR3 sequences, under 55% appearing once. Treatment of the sample: approximately 10-day PBMC culture with coronavirus spike peptide pools or control peptides (ViraFEST assay). Sample: CD4+ T cells from blood, cultured in vitro. The source is a human donor who had recovered from COVID-19.

J is TRBJ2-5 and V is TRBV5-6, with unresolved D. The CDR3 runs to 15 residues. V was clipped by 0 bases and J by 3 bases, with 12 bases between them. Germline-derived CDR1 and CDR2 are SGHDT and YYEEEE. The CDR3 DNA sequence: TGTGCCAGCAGCTTGGCCCCGATGGTCAAAGAGACCCAGTACTTC. This translates into CASSLAPMVKETQYF.

The rearrangement joins TRBV9 to TRBJ1-1; unclear D gene. Germline V gene data show CDR1 as SGDLS and CDR2 as YYNGEE. CDR3 length: 13 residues. V lost 1 base to trimming and J lost 1 base, with 5 bases between them. In nucleotides, the CDR3 is TGTGCCAGCAGCGTAAAATCGAACACTGAAGCTTTCTTT. It specifies CASSVKSNTEAFF.

This chain connects TRBV5-1 to TRBJ1-1; 9 positions match TRBD1. The junction had 8 bases not matched to a gene; V was cut back by 5 bases and J by 3 bases. This CDR3 has 15 residues. Germline loops: CDR1 SGHRS, CDR2 YFSETQ. The CDR3 protein is CASSYQTGGYTEAFF. In nucleotides, the CDR3 is TGCGCCAGCAGTTATCAGACAGGGGGGTACACTGAAGCTTTCTTT. The complete variable domain, with remaining parts taken from reference TRBV5-1 and TRBJ1-1, reads KAGVTQTPRYLIKTRGQQVTLSCSPISGHRSVSWYQQTPGQGLQFLFEYFSETQRNKGNFPGRFSGRQFSNSRSEMNVSTLELGDSALYLCASSYQTGGYTEAFFGQGTRLTVV.

The chain uses TRBV27 and TRBJ1-2; 12 bases map to TRBD1. The CDR3 runs to 14 residues. The J segment lost 7 bases and the V segment lost 6 bases, leaving 6 bases of the junction unmatched. Germline-derived CDR1 and CDR2 are MNHEY and SMNVEV (reference sequence). DNA for the CDR3: TGTGCCAGCAGACGCCCGGGACAGGGGGCTGGCTACACCTTC. The encoded protein is CASRRPGQGAGYTF.

The chain carries TRBV10-3 and TRBJ1-1, with TRBD1 as a possible D gene (5 bases). This CDR3 is built from 13 residues. Germline V gene data show CDR1 as ENHRY and CDR2 as SYGVKD. V was trimmed by 6 bases and J by 4 bases, leaving 12 bases between them. DNA of the CDR3: TGTGCCATCAGGCCGGGCGGGGGCACTGAAGCTTTCTTT. The encoded protein is CAIRPGGGTEAFF.

J is TRBJ1-2 and V is TRBV5-1; D may be TRBD1 (5 bases). CDR1 SGHRS and CDR2 YFSETQ come from the germline V gene. V was shortened by 3 bases and J by 0 bases, with 30 bases between the two germline ends. There are 21 residues in the CDR3. The CDR3 is CASSYNSRLGAGSGTNYGYTF. DNA for the CDR3: TGCGCCAGCAGCTATAACAGCCGGCTCGGGGCTGGGTCGGGGACTAACTATGGCTACACCTTC.

This clonotype was picked up a small number of times. The rearrangement joins TRBV19 to TRBJ1-2; the match to TRBD1 covers 11 bases. V lost 5 bases and J lost 5; bases outside the gene matches: 7. Germline assignment: CDR1 LNHDA and CDR2 SQIVND (reference sequence). The CDR3 totals 15 residues. Written as DNA, the CDR3 is TGTGCCAGTAGTCCAGGACAGGGGGCAAGGTATGGCTACACCTTC. Amino acids: CASSPGQGARYGYTF.

This chain joins TRBV30 and TRBJ1-2; D gene uncertain. V was pared by 4 bases and J by 0 bases, with 3 bases between. Germline V lookup: CDR1 GTSNPN, CDR2 SVGIG (reference sequence). The CDR3 extends over 11 amino acids. The chain's CDR3 is CAWTANYGYTF. CDR3 nucleotides: TGTGCCTGGACAGCTAACTATGGCTACACCTTC.